The table lists the clone carrying this T cell receptor (beta chain) with many counts. Its antigen is still unknown. CDR1 and CDR2 (germline): ENHRY, SYGVKD. The junction had 7 bases not matched to a gene; V was cut back by 8 bases and J by 1 base. The CDR3 loop spans 14 amino acids. The data stem from a study of identical twins. The study's findings and limits: Reduced insertions were recorded for abundant cord blood beta clonotypes, with no such pattern in memory repertoires. It was out-of-frame TCR alpha sharing in monozygotic twins that models underestimated.

TCRdb fed the 5' RACE reads into MiXCR, producing one record per CDR3 protein. The sample yields about 720,000 distinct CDR3 sequences, over 15% seen once. The data also belong to a second study, concerning T cells expressing NK-cell markers. As reported in that work: It was from sorted CD3+CD56+NKG2C+, CD3+CD56+NKG2C- and CD3+CD56-NKG2C+ T cells that TCR beta repertoires came. Serological testing identified seven of the eight sequenced donors as HCMV-seropositive and one as seronegative.

The sample consisted of PBMCs. V usage is TRBV10-3 and J usage is TRBJ2-5; the match to TRBD1 covers 7 bases. The sequence came from a woman between 18 and 29 years old in good health. In DNA form, the CDR3 reads TGTGCCATCTCACAGGGGCACCTCCAAGAGACCCAGTACTTC. Amino acids: CAISQGHLQETQYF.